This entry lists 13 T cell receptor beta chains sequenced from one sample in a study of T cell repertoires in cytomegalovirus infection. TCRdb used MiXCR to reprocess the reads, holding one entry per CDR3 protein. The top ten clones hold 20% to 30% of a sample with 500,000 to 600,000 distinct CDR3 sequences, 16% of them seen once. Sequenced input: CD8+ T cells from PBMCs. These receptors were obtained from a human donor in good health (CMV status not recorded). Some clones in this sample may be carry-over from other donors' samples.

V usage is TRBV4-1 and J usage is TRBJ2-1, with 11 bases aligning to TRBD1. The CDR3 extends over 17 amino acids. Looked up from germline, CDR1 is MGHRA and CDR2 is YSYEKL. The ends lost 4 bases at V and 1 base at J; junction bases unmatched: 6. The CDR3 bases are TGCGCCAGCAGCCCCCCGGGACAGGGGGGTTCCTACAATGAGCAGTTCTTC. This gives the protein CASSPPGQGGSYNEQFF.

This clonotype was observed a few times. V usage is TRBV6-5 and J usage is TRBJ2-1; TRBD2 matches at 15 bases. The length of the CDR3 is 17 residues. Germline values: CDR1 MNHEY, CDR2 SVGAGI. V dropped 2 bases and J dropped 9; count of bases not matched to a gene: 8. This CDR3 is CASSYGRTSGGALEQFF. CDR3 nucleotide sequence: TGTGCCAGCAGTTACGGGAGGACTAGCGGGGGGGCGCTTGAGCAGTTCTTC.

This clonotype has at least ten counts. The chain links TRBV7-9 to TRBJ2-4; possibly TRBD2 for D (6 bases). V was clipped by 5 bases and J by 8 bases, with 22 bases between them. This CDR3 is 16 amino acids long. Germline CDR1 and CDR2: SEHNR and FQNEAQ (reference sequence). CDR3 DNA: TGTGCCAGCAGCCTCGCGTCCGGGAGTCCCTGGTACATTCAGTACTTC. This codes for CASSLASGSPWYIQYF.

This clonotype occurred a few times. The chain has TRBV7-6 and TRBJ2-7; D gene unclear. The length of the CDR3 is 14 residues. The V gene's germline CDR1 is SGHVS and CDR2 FNYEAQ. Trimming cost V 5 bases and J 2 bases, with 13 bases left between them. The chain's CDR3 is CASSLQDLPYEQYF. The CDR3 nucleotides read TGTGCCAGCAGCCTGCAGGACCTCCCCTACGAGCAGTACTTC.

This clonotype was recorded many times. At one end the junction does not follow the germline gene, possibly because of a read error. V is TRBV7-7 and J is TRBJ2-1; 12 nucleotides match TRBD2. Germline V gene sequence: CDR1 SSHAT, CDR2 FNYEAQ (reference sequence). The CDR3 runs 16 residues. The CDR3 loop is CASSYGLAGYHNEQFF. Written as DNA, the CDR3 is TGTGCTAGCAGTTATGGACTAGCGGGATATCATAATGAGCAGTTCTTC. The full variable domain, rest sourced from reference TRBV7-7 and TRBJ2-1, is GAGVSQSPRYKVTKRGQDVTLRCDPISSHATLYWYQQALGQGPEFLTYFNYEAQPDKSGLPSDRFSAERPEGSISTLTIQRTEQRDSAMYRCASSYGLAGYHNEQFFGPGTRLTVL.

A few counts support this clonotype. V and J are TRBV6-5 and TRBJ2-3; weak D call: TRBD1 (6 bases). V lost 4 bases and J 2 bases, leaving 25 bases between the germline ends. The length of the CDR3 is 19 residues. In germline, CDR1 is MNHEY, CDR2 SVGAGI. In DNA, the CDR3 is TGTGCCAGCAGTTCCGCCTGGGGGACATACCTCCCCGACACAGATACGCAGTATTTT. Translation gives CASSSAWGTYLPDTDTQYF.

Only a few counts were recorded for this clonotype. The CDR3 here is CASSRTGVYEQYF. The CDR3 nucleotides read TGTGCCAGCAGTCGGACAGGGGTCTACGAGCAGTACTTC. V gene TRBV13 combines with J gene TRBJ2-7, with TRBD1 identical over 9 bases. This CDR3 region has 13 residues. Unmatched junction bases numbered 3, after V lost 6 bases and J lost 3 bases. Germline assignment: CDR1 PRHDT and CDR2 FYEKMQ (reference sequence).

The genes are TRBV6-6 and TRBJ2-7; TRBD1 agrees at 7 bases. The CDR3 runs to 17 residues. J lost 3 bases, V lost 5 bases, and 16 bases had no gene match. The V gene's germline CDR1 is MNHNY and CDR2 SVGAGI (reference sequence). This chain's CDR3 is CASSPGTVKRSGYEQYF. CDR3 nucleotides: TGTGCCAGCAGTCCCGGGACAGTTAAAAGATCGGGCTACGAGCAGTACTTC.

The chain has TRBV28 and TRBJ2-7, with D hard to call. Trimming took 5 bases from V and 1 from J, leaving 12 bases between them. The CDR3 extends over 14 amino acids. Germline CDR1 reads MDHEN; CDR2 reads SYDVKM. CDR3 bases: TGTGCCAGCAGTCCAACCCCTCGATCCTACGAGCAGTACTTC. It translates to CASSPTPRSYEQYF.

This chain links TRBV9 with TRBJ1-6; tentative D call: TRBD1 (6 bases). V was clipped by 3 bases and J by 6 bases, with 13 bases between them. CDR1 SGDLS and CDR2 YYNGEE come from the germline V gene. This CDR3 has 15 amino acids. The CDR3 reads CASSEETGGNSPLHF. The CDR3 nucleotides are TGTGCCAGCAGCGAAGAGACAGGTGGTAATTCACCCCTCCACTTT.

This clonotype showed up many times. The gene calls are TRBV6-1 and TRBJ2-1, with D possibly TRBD1 on 6 matching bases. V was trimmed by 1 base and J by 5 bases, leaving 6 bases between them. There are 13 residues in the CDR3. Germline V lookup: CDR1 MNHNS, CDR2 SASEGT. The CDR3 DNA follows: TGTGCCAGCAGTGAAGAGGGGGACAATGAGCAGTTCTTC. Its translation: CASSEEGDNEQFF.

This chain links TRBV11-2 with TRBJ2-7; perhaps D is TRBD1 or TRBD2 (5 bases each). There are 15 residues in the CDR3. Trimming took 1 base from V and 7 from J, leaving 17 bases between them. The V gene's germline CDR1 is SGHAT and CDR2 FQNNGV. CDR3 protein: CASSLVLGTAREQYF. The CDR3 coding sequence is TGTGCCAGCAGCTTAGTGTTGGGGACGGCGAGGGAGCAGTACTTC.

This clonotype was observed at least ten times. The rearrangement uses TRBV7-9 and TRBJ2-3, with D maybe TRBD2 (6 bases). V was trimmed by 8 bases and J by 4 bases, leaving 10 bases between them. CDR3 length: 12 residues. Germline CDR1 is SEHNR and CDR2 is FQNEAQ (reference sequence). CDR3 protein: CASVTGADTQYF. DNA for the CDR3: TGTGCCAGCGTCACGGGGGCAGATACGCAGTATTTT.